This T cell receptor (beta chain) was sequenced in a study of T cell changes during pregnancy in multiple sclerosis. Germline V CDR1 and CDR2: SEHNR, FQNEAQ (reference sequence). V was clipped by 3 bases and J by 10 bases, with 10 bases between them. This CDR3 region has 12 residues. Assay used: immunoSEQ multiplex PCR; TCRdb lists only in-frame clones, some missing. The data hold under 60,000 clones, with approximately 90% observed a single time. The sequence was collected from a female donor with multiple sclerosis, enrolled in a pregnancy study. The sample here was CD4+ T cells from peripheral blood mononuclear cells, taken after pregnancy. This chain links TRBV7-9 with TRBJ2-1; D remains ambiguous. The CDR3 loop reads CASSFAMAEQFF. The CDR3 DNA is TGTGCCAGCAGCTTTGCCATGGCCGAGCAGTTCTTC. The full variable domain, with the rest looked up from reference TRBV7-9 and TRBJ2-1, is DTGVSQNPRHKITKRGQNVTFRCDPISEHNRLYWYRQTLGQGPEFLTYFQNEAQLEKSRLLSDRFSAERPKGSFSTLEIQRTEQGDSAMYLCASSFAMAEQFFGPGTRLTVL.